This T cell receptor (beta chain) comes out of a study of T cells in Graves' hyperthyroidism and ophthalmopathy. Points from the study as a whole: A median around 6.4 months before onset, the model predicted ophthalmopathy.

TCR beta CDR3 region amplification was performed from RNA transcripts. The primer set for the first-round RT-PCR of the TCR CDR3 was HTBI. MiXCR, run by TCRdb on the multiplex PCR reads, gives a single entry per CDR3 protein. The repertoire holds roughly 570,000 distinct CDR3 sequences, with about 15% as singletons. There are 17 residues in the CDR3. The germline V gene has CDR1 MDHEN and CDR2 SYDVKM. Trimming removed 6 bases at V and 10 bases at J, with 28 bases between. This clonotype was seen a few times. Its antigen remains unidentified. This chain uses TRBV28 with TRBJ2-1, with D perhaps TRBD2 (5 bases). Specimen: blood. This sequence was found in a woman in her thirties with Graves' hyperthyroidism. CDR3 nucleotide sequence: TGTGCCAGCAGCCCTCCCGCCTCCTATATCCGGGGAATGGAGCAGTTCTTC. Encoded protein: CASSPPASYIRGMEQFF.